This entry describes one T cell receptor beta chain. Its antigen is unknown. Germline loops: CDR1 DFQATT, CDR2 SNEGSKA (reference sequence). This CDR3 region has 13 residues. Per donor there was one draw, yielding a blood sample of roughly 2.7 ml. The sample belongs to a study of monozygotic twins with inflammatory bowel disease. General study findings and limits: Patient repertoires may carry noise from differing immunosuppressive treatments.

For every sample, eight separate reactions were used to make cDNA. TCRalpha and TCRbeta cDNA went through two nested PCRs of approximately 17 and 9 cycles. TCRdb re-analyzed the 5' RACE reads; it lists each CDR3 protein once, without DNA. This sample carries just over 300,000 distinct CDR3 sequences, with approximately 5.4% going to the ten biggest clones. The V and J genes are TRBV20-1 and TRBJ1-1. The receptor comes from a human donor with ulcerative colitis or Crohn's disease, or a healthy co-twin of an affected twin (not recorded which). The material sequenced was blood. CDR3 protein: CSALGLFGTEAFF.